Below, 14 T cell receptor beta chains from the same sample are listed, as sequenced in a study of CD8 T cells in ankylosing spondylitis. TCRdb re-analysed the 5' RACE reads in MiXCR, keeping a single row per CDR3 protein. This sample has 250,000 to 400,000 distinct CDR3 sequences; more than 9% occur once, and the top ten carry roughly 9%. Source material: blood, either unsorted or a sorted T cell fraction (not recorded which). Receptors originate from a female donor with ankylosing spondylitis or in good health (not recorded which).

In this sample, this clonotype turned up many times. CDR3 nucleotides: TGTGCCAGCAGCCCCTTAAGAGTGTATAATGGCTACACCTTC. The encoded protein is CASSPLRVYNGYTF. The chain employs TRBV7-2 and TRBJ1-2, with unresolved D. There are 14 residues in the CDR3. Germline CDR1 is SGHTA and CDR2 is FQGNSA. Deletions cut 5 bases from V and 6 bases from J, with 16 bases between. Filled out from reference TRBV7-2 and TRBJ1-2, the complete variable domain reads GAGVSQSPSNKVTEKGKDVELRCDPISGHTALYWYRQSLGQGLEFLIYFQGNSAPDKSGLPSDRFSAERTGGSVSTLTIQRTQQEDSAVYLCASSPLRVYNGYTFGSGTRLTVV.

The rearrangement joins TRBV7-2 to TRBJ2-5; D gene unclear. The CDR3 has 16 residues. Deletions cut 2 bases from V and 3 bases from J, with 16 bases between. The germline V gene has CDR1 SGHTA and CDR2 FQGNSA. As DNA, the CDR3 is TGTGCCAGCAGCTTAAGTGGTGGTTCGCCCAAAGAGACCCAGTACTTC. This codes for CASSLSGGSPKETQYF.

This clonotype was picked up many times. The chain has TRBV7-2 and TRBJ1-2; TRBD1 agrees at 7 bases. V shed 3 bases, J shed 0 bases, and the junction held 4 bases outside the gene matches. Germline values: CDR1 SGHTA, CDR2 FQGNSA. This CDR3 has 15 residues. The CDR3 nucleotides are TGTGCCAGCAGCTTCGGGACAGACTCTAACTATGGCTACACCTTC. This gives the protein CASSFGTDSNYGYTF.

The chain combines TRBV20-1 with TRBJ2-1; 8 nucleotides agree with TRBD2. The CDR3 sequence is 13 residues long. Germline assignment: CDR1 DFQATT and CDR2 SNEGSKA (reference sequence). The V segment lost 3 bases and the J segment 5 bases; nucleotides outside the gene matches: 3. The CDR3 bases are TGCAGTGCTAGCGGGAGGGCCAACAATGAGCAGTTCTTC. It yields the protein CSASGRANNEQFF.

This clonotype was observed once. The rearrangement uses TRBV27 and TRBJ2-7, with 10 bases fitting TRBD2. V lost 0 bases and J lost 5; bases outside the gene matches: 16. Germline-derived CDR1 and CDR2 are MNHEY and SMNVEV (reference sequence). The CDR3 is 19 amino acids. In DNA form, the CDR3 reads TGTGCCAGCAGTTTATCGTCTGGGGCTAGCGGGAGTGTTCTCGACGAGCAGTACTTC. Residues: CASSLSSGASGSVLDEQYF.

This chain joins TRBV3-1 and TRBJ1-1; D possibly corresponds to TRBD1 (5 bases). Germline V lookup: CDR1 LGHDT, CDR2 YNNKEL (reference sequence). The CDR3 has 15 residues. The V gene lost 4 bases and the J gene lost 0 bases, with 12 bases spanning the gap. The CDR3 protein is CASSPAGLMNTEAFF. In DNA form, the CDR3 reads TGTGCCAGCAGCCCCGCAGGGTTAATGAACACTGAAGCTTTCTTT.

The V and J genes are TRBV7-2 and TRBJ2-3; D might be TRBD2 (6 bases). The CDR3 totals 17 residues. V lost 1 base, J lost 2 bases, and 16 bases lay in between. Germline CDR1 and CDR2: SGHTA and FQGNSA. DNA of the CDR3: TGTGCCAGCAGCTTAGTGTATGAAGCGGACTACACAGATACGCAGTATTTT. It yields the protein CASSLVYEADYTDTQYF.

V is TRBV14 and J is TRBJ1-4; no reliable D call. Germline V gene lookup returns CDR1 SGHDN and CDR2 FVKESK. Deletions cut 0 bases from V and 8 bases from J, with 7 bases between. The CDR3 loop spans 13 amino acids. The CDR3 DNA follows: TGTGCCAGCAGCCAAGATGCTTACGAAAAACTGTTTTTT. Amino acids: CASSQDAYEKLFF.

The gene calls are TRBV20-1 and TRBJ2-7; D may match TRBD1 or TRBD2 (6 bases each). Germline CDR1 reads DFQATT; CDR2 reads SNEGSKA (reference sequence). V was trimmed by 6 bases and J by 3 bases, leaving 21 bases between them. The length of the CDR3 is 15 residues. CDR3 sequence: CSASSGGAGYYEQYF. CDR3 coding DNA: TGCAGTGCATCCTCCGGGGGCGCGGGCTACTACGAGCAGTACTTC.

This clonotype has at least ten counts. This chain joins TRBV20-1 and TRBJ2-3; 7 bases are shared with TRBD2. Germline CDR1 is DFQATT and CDR2 is SNEGSKA (reference sequence). Trimming at V came to 6 bases and at J to 0 bases, leaving 9 bases not matched to a gene. There are 15 residues in the CDR3. The CDR3 reads CSAQILADSTDTQYF. The CDR3 DNA reads TGCAGTGCACAAATTCTAGCGGACAGCACAGATACGCAGTATTTT.

This clonotype was detected many times. The chain links TRBV7-8 to TRBJ2-1; 9 nucleotides match TRBD1. Per germline, CDR1 SGHVS and CDR2 FQNEAQ. This CDR3 is 12 amino acids long. V was clipped by 3 bases and J by 13 bases; unmatched bases: 4. The CDR3 spells CASSLGQGLQFF. The CDR3 nucleotides read TGTGCCAGCAGCTTGGGACAGGGATTACAGTTCTTC.

This clonotype was counted many times. V is TRBV7-2 and J is TRBJ1-5; no clear D. Germline V gene lookup returns CDR1 SGHTA and CDR2 FQGNSA. Trimming removed 2 bases from V and 6 bases from J, with 8 bases in between. The CDR3 consists of 13 residues. The CDR3 DNA reads as TGTGCCAGCAGCTTAAGGGTTCTTCAGCCCCAGCATTTT. Translation: CASSLRVLQPQHF. The full variable domain, its missing parts supplied by reference TRBV7-2 and TRBJ1-5, is GAGVSQSPSNKVTEKGKDVELRCDPISGHTALYWYRQSLGQGLEFLIYFQGNSAPDKSGLPSDRFSAERTGGSVSTLTIQRTQQEDSAVYLCASSLRVLQPQHFGDGTRLSIL.

The chain links TRBV6-5 to TRBJ2-4; no clear D. Trimming removed 0 bases at V and 7 bases at J, with 10 bases between. Per germline, CDR1 MNHEY and CDR2 SVGAGI. This CDR3 region has 14 residues. The CDR3: CASSYSEKANIQYF. The CDR3 DNA reads TGTGCCAGCAGTTACTCAGAGAAGGCGAACATTCAGTACTTC.

This clonotype showed up many times. The chain joins TRBV7-2 to TRBJ1-6; the D is unclear. CDR3 length: 15 residues. V lost 5 bases and J 7 bases, leaving 15 bases between the germline ends. Germline V lookup: CDR1 SGHTA, CDR2 FQGNSA. The CDR3 sequence is CASSRSKNTNSPLHF. The CDR3 region has the DNA TGTGCCAGCAGCCGGAGTAAGAATACCAATTCACCCCTCCACTTT.